The subject of this entry is one T cell receptor (beta chain). It lacks a known antigen. No base-level quality is on record; no much larger clone is a single base apart. This specimen comes from a study of blood T cell repertoires in COVID-19 (TCRdb year 2020). With regard to the full study: Samples covering the acute and convalescent phases of COVID-19 were provided by collaborators in the United States, Italy and Spain. The material from the prospective study consisted of cDNA or gDNA derived from T cells, B-cell-depleted T cells, or PBMCs. Deeply sampled blood TCRbeta repertoires from subjects exposed to, actively infected with, or recovered from COVID-19 were included in the dataset. A freely available public database, intended as a resource for researchers studying the immune response to SARS-CoV-2, is where the repertoires were released. Samples were obtained from the ongoing ImmuneRACE study (first 160 participants) and from 1,000 to 1,500 subjects provided by 6 global collaborators. Nearly every sample came with metadata listing a de-identified subject ID, COVID-19 status, age in years and sex. Where available, HLA class I and class II types were obtained from metadata supplied by the sample provider rather than from assay-based typing.

Counted from cysteine to phenylalanine, this CDR3 has 13 amino acids. The kept DNA is CDR3 alone, 39 bases in frame from the first base. Germline trimming amounts to 8 bases on V and 5 bases on J, with 3 as the count of junction bases outside the gene matches. CDR1 and CDR2, per the germline V gene, are MDHEN and SYDVKM. Broad study findings and their caveats: How much clinical and demographic metadata was included differed by source and by participant, and the metadata was provided uncurated.

Each collaborating institution followed its own protocols to collect whole blood in K2EDTA tubes. For TCRbeta analysis, collaborator samples were shipped as frozen whole blood, as isolated PBMCs, or as DNA extracted from either sample type. The immunoSEQ Assay, a bias-controlled multiplex PCR, was used to amplify TCRbeta CDR3 regions from genomic DNA. As for the authors' bioinformatics: Nucleated cell counts per sample were estimated from amplification of reference gene primers within the assay. To quantify the absolute abundance of each unique TCRbeta CDR3 rearrangement, sequence reads were collapsed and filtered. Productive Simpson clonality was computed per sample as the square root of Simpson's diversity index over productive rearrangements. What TCRdb holds here is the immuneACCESS table cut down to in-frame rearrangements. Part of the clones is not present; checked against another copy, under half of the missing clones reflect an unresolved V gene, and the others are unexplained. Clone size and the V and J calls come from that table; the DNA yielded D and trimming. The sample table lists approximately 100,000 clones, about 75% of them with a count of one. Clones ranked in the top ten supply about 6.5% of the sample.

The rearranged segments are TRBV28 and TRBJ2-2; TRBD1 agrees with 9 junctional bases. The sample consisted of peripheral blood. This TCR derives from a man older than 75 with acute or convalescent COVID-19. In nucleotide form, the sequence is TGTGCCAGCGGGACAGGGCGTACCGGGGAGCTGTTTTTT. Its coded protein is CASGTGRTGELFF. The variable domain in full, with residues beyond the CDR3 obtained from the reference TRBV28 and TRBJ2-2 genes, is DVKVTQSSRYLVKRTGEKVFLECVQDMDHENMFWYRQDPGLGLRLIYFSYDVKMKEKGDIPEGYSVSREKKERFSLILESASTNQTSMYLCASGTGRTGELFFGEGSRLTVL.